This T cell receptor (beta chain) stems from a study of T cell responses to AZD1222 COVID-19 vaccine. A note on this clone: Its antigen is still unknown.

Findings of the study overall: Only after the peak T cell response were repertoires sampled. Baseline serology detected seropositivity in only a handful of AZD1222 recipients.

The CDR3 extends over 15 amino acids. Germline V gene data show CDR1 as SGHNT and CDR2 as YYREEE (reference sequence). V was shortened by 1 base and J by 1 base, with 11 bases between the two germline ends. Libraries were prepared by immunoSEQ multiplex PCR; TCRdb keeps only in-frame clonotypes and omits some of them. The table shows tens of thousands of clones, with 80% to 85% occurring only once. The chain joins TRBV5-4 to TRBJ1-1, with D perhaps TRBD1 (5 bases). Sequences were derived from peripheral blood, sampled on day 0 of AZD1222 vaccination. This sequence originates from an adult in good health. CDR3 nucleotides: TGTGCCAGCAGCTTGTATCATGGGGGGAACACTGAAGCTTTCTTT. It encodes CASSLYHGGNTEAFF.